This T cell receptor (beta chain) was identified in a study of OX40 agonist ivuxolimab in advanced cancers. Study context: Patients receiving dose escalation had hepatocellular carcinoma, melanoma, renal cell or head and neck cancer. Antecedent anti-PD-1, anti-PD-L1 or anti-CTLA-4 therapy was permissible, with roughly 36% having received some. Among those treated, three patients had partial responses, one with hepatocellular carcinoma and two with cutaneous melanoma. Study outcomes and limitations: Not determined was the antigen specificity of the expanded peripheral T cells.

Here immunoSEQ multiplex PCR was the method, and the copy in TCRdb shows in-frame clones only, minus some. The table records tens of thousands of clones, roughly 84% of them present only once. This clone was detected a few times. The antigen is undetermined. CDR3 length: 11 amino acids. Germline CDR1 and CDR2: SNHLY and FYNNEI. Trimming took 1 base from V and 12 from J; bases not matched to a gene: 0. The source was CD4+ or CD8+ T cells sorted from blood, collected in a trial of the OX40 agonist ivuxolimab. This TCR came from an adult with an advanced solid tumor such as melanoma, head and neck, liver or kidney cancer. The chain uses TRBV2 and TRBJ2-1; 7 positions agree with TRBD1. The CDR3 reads CASSEDRGQFF. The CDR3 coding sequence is TGTGCCAGCAGTGAAGACAGGGGGCAGTTCTTC. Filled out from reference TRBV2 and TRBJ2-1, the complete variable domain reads EPEVTQTPSHQVTQMGQEVILRCVPISNHLYFYWYRQILGQKVEFLVSFYNNEISEKSEIFDDQFSVERPDGSNFTLKIRSTKLEDSAMYFCASSEDRGQFFGPGTRLTVL.